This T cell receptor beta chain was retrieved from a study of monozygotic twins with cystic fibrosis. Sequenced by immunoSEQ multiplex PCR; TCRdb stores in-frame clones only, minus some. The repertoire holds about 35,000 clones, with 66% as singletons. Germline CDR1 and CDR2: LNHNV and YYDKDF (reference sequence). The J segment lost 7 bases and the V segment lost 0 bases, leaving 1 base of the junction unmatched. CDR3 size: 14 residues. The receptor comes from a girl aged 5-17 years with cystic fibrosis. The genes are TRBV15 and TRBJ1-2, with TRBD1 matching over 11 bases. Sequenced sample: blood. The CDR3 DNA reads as TGTGCCACCAGCAGAGAGGGACAGGGGGGTGGCTACACCTTC. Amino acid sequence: CATSREGQGGGYTF.